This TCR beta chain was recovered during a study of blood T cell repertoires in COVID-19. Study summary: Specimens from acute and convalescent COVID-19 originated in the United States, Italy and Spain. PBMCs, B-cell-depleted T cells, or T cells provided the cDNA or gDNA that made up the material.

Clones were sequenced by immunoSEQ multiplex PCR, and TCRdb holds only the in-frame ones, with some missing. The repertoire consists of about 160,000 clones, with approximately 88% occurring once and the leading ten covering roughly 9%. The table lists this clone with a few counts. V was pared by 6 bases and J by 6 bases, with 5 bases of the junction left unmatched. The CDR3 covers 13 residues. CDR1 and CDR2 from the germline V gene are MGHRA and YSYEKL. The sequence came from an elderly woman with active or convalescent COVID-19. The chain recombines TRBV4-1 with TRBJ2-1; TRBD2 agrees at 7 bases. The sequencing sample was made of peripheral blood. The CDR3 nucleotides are TGCGCCAGCAGGCGGGGGAGCATCAATGAGCAGTTCTTC. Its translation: CASRRGSINEQFF.